Below are 27 T cell receptor beta chains sequenced from a single sample in a study of response to subunit inactivated influenza vaccine. Via MiXCR, TCRdb re-called the RT-PCR reads, giving one row per CDR3 protein. The repertoire holds 650,000 to 700,000 distinct CDR3 sequences, with 15% to 19% as singletons. This specimen consisted of PBMCs from blood, obtained about 11 days after vaccination. The receptors originated from a man aged 50-60 years who received an inactivated influenza vaccine.

For this clonotype: At one end the junction does not follow the germline gene, possibly because of a read error. This chain connects TRBV4-3 to TRBJ1-2; D is ambiguous. This CDR3 is built from 12 residues. CDR1 and CDR2 (germline): LGHNA, YSLEER. CDR3 protein: CATSSGHYGYTF. The DNA of the CDR3 is TGCGCCACCAGCTCGGGCCACTATGGCTACACCTTC.

This clonotype was counted a few times. The chain employs TRBV6-1 and TRBJ1-3; D unclear. Germline V gene sequence: CDR1 MNHNS, CDR2 SASEGT. This CDR3 comprises 15 residues. The V and J ends lost 1 base and 0 bases respectively, with 7 bases between them. CDR3 protein: CASSEESVSGNTIYF. CDR3 coding DNA: TGTGCCAGCAGTGAAGAGTCAGTCTCTGGAAACACCATATATTTT.

The sample holds many counts of this clonotype. The J gene is TRBJ2-7, the V gene TRBV7-2; tentative D call: TRBD1 (5 bases). Trimming removed 2 bases at V and 3 bases at J, with 14 bases between. Germline values: CDR1 SGHTA, CDR2 FQGNSA. CDR3 length: 15 residues. For the CDR3, the DNA is TGTGCCAGCAGCTTAATAGGTGTCAGGGACTACGAGCAGTACTTC. Its protein is CASSLIGVRDYEQYF.

CDR3 protein: CASSLTSGGNTDTQYF. CDR3 bases: TGCGCCAGCAGCTTGACTAGCGGGGGGAACACAGATACGCAGTATTTT. This chain connects TRBV5-1 to TRBJ2-3; TRBD2 matches at 12 bases. The CDR3 totals 16 residues. Germline V lookup: CDR1 SGHRS, CDR2 YFSETQ. Germline trimming cut 1 base from V and 2 bases from J; bases unmatched to any gene: 2.

The chain uses TRBV14 and TRBJ2-7, with TRBD1 as a possible D gene (5 bases). The germline V gene has CDR1 SGHDN and CDR2 FVKESK. V lost 2 bases and J 0 bases, leaving 11 bases between the germline ends. The CDR3 sequence is 15 residues long. The CDR3 nucleotides are TGTGCCAGCAGCCAAAAAACGCAGGGCTCCTACGAGCAGTACTTC. This gives the protein CASSQKTQGSYEQYF.

This clonotype was recorded a few times. The V call is TRBV7-9, the J call TRBJ2-5, with 8 bases matching TRBD1. The CDR3 has 14 amino acids. The V segment lost 4 bases and the J segment 10 bases; nucleotides outside the gene matches: 11. Germline values: CDR1 SEHNR, CDR2 FQNEAQ (reference sequence). The CDR3 DNA reads as TGTGCCAGCAGCTCGACAGGGGCCGGAGGAGACCAGTACTTC. Its protein product is CASSSTGAGGDQYF.

The chain's CDR3 is CSGESRGLSYEQYF. The CDR3 DNA reads TGCAGTGGGGAGAGCCGGGGTCTCTCCTACGAGCAGTACTTC. The chain carries TRBV20-1 and TRBJ2-7, with D perhaps matching TRBD2 (5 bases). Trimming cost V 7 bases and J 0 bases, with 16 bases left between them. The germline V gene encodes CDR1 DFQATT and CDR2 SNEGSKA (reference sequence). There are 14 residues in the CDR3.

This clonotype was recorded many times. This sequence joins TRBV4-3 and TRBJ2-2, with D possibly TRBD1 on 6 matching bases. CDR1 and CDR2 (germline): LGHNA, YSLEER. The CDR3 is 17 amino acids. Trimming shortened V by 0 bases and J by 4 bases, and 15 bases separated the two germline ends. This CDR3 reads CASSQEQGRGRTGELFF. In DNA, the CDR3 is TGCGCCAGCAGCCAAGAGCAGGGCAGGGGACGCACCGGGGAGCTGTTTTTT.

This chain joins TRBV5-1 and TRBJ2-2; TRBD1 matches at 7 bases. CDR1 SGHRS and CDR2 YFSETQ come from the germline V gene. CDR3 length: 15 amino acids. Unmatched junction bases numbered 5, after V lost 1 base and J lost 5 bases. CDR3: CASSLRQGETGELFF. The DNA for the CDR3 is TGCGCCAGCAGCTTGAGACAGGGAGAAACCGGGGAGCTGTTTTTT.

The rearrangement links TRBV5-1 to TRBJ2-1; TRBD2 matches 11 bases. V lost 0 bases to trimming and J lost 0 bases; unmatched junction nucleotides: 5. The germline CDR1 and CDR2 sequences are SGHRS and YFSETQ. This CDR3 region has 18 residues. The DNA for the CDR3 is TGCGCCAGCAGCTTGGGTCCTAGCGGGAGGAACTCCTACAATGAGCAGTTCTTC. It yields the protein CASSLGPSGRNSYNEQFF.

The V and J genes are TRBV29-1 and TRBJ2-5; D is perhaps TRBD1 (6 bases). CDR1 is SQVTM and CDR2 is ANQGSEA in the germline V gene. The CDR3 has 13 residues. The V end lost 5 bases, the J end lost 3 bases, and 13 bases lay between the germline ends. The CDR3 coding sequence is TGCAGCGTTACCGTCACAGGGAAAGAGACCCAGTACTTC. Translated, it gives CSVTVTGKETQYF. The complete variable domain, with remaining parts taken from reference TRBV29-1 and TRBJ2-5, reads SAVISQKPSRDICQRGTSLTIQCQVDSQVTMMFWYRQQPGQSLTLIATANQGSEATYESGFVIDKFPISRPNLTFSTLTVSNMSPEDSSIYLCSVTVTGKETQYFGPGTRLLVL.

In regard to this clonotype: Being one base from a much bigger clone, this may be a read error. Since no conserved phenylalanine or tryptophan closes the CDR3, a read error is the likely cause. Because the CDR3's place on the DNA is in doubt, the DNA is left out and the CDR3 is given as listed by TCRdb. The gene calls are TRBV4-3 and TRBJ2-3; TRBD1 is taken as the D call from the table, unchecked against the DNA. Per the germline V gene, CDR1 is LGHNA and CDR2 is YSLEER. The CDR3 spans 12 residues, counting both ends. The CDR3 reads CASSQDLPDREG.

Ten or more counts support this clonotype. The CDR3 nucleotides read TGTGCCAGCAGCCAAGATAATAACCGCGAGCAGTACTTC. Its translation is CASSQDNNREQYF. This chain uses TRBV3-1 with TRBJ2-7; D not certain. The CDR3 contains 13 residues. Deletions cut 0 bases from V and 6 bases from J, with 9 bases between. Germline CDR1 and CDR2: LGHDT and YNNKEL (reference sequence).

This clonotype has a handful of counts. The rearrangement links TRBV7-3 to TRBJ2-1; 7 bases align to TRBD2. The germline gives CDR1 SGHTA, CDR2 FQGTGA. Trimming at V came to 3 bases and at J to 8 bases, leaving 4 bases not matched to a gene. The CDR3 loop spans 13 amino acids. The CDR3 is CASSLNRGDEQFF. The CDR3 DNA reads as TGTGCCAGCAGCTTGAACCGGGGGGATGAGCAGTTCTTC.

In its sample, this clonotype was seen a few times. This rearrangement joins TRBV29-1 to TRBJ2-3, with 9 bases aligning to TRBD1. V was pared by 6 bases and J by 3 bases, with 7 bases of the junction left unmatched. The CDR3 has 14 residues. CDR1 and CDR2 from the germline V gene are SQVTM and ANQGSEA. CDR3: CSVLNRGRTDTQYF. DNA of the CDR3: TGCAGCGTACTTAACAGGGGGCGGACAGATACGCAGTATTTT.

The genes are TRBV6-1 and TRBJ2-7; TRBD1 aligns across 7 bases. CDR1 and CDR2 from the germline V gene are MNHNS and SASEGT. The CDR3 is made up of 13 amino acids. Germline trimming cut 6 bases from V and 3 bases from J; bases unmatched to any gene: 5. The CDR3, as DNA: TGTGCCAGCAGCGGGACAGAACTCTACGAGCAGTACTTC. It translates to CASSGTELYEQYF.

The V and J genes are TRBV3-1 and TRBJ1-1, with TRBD1 as a possible D gene (5 bases). The V end lost 8 bases, the J end lost 6 bases, and 16 bases lay between the germline ends. The CDR3 consists of 13 residues. Germline V CDR1 and CDR2: LGHDT, YNNKEL (reference sequence). The CDR3 is CASRRGGTAEAFF. DNA of the CDR3: TGTGCCAGCCGGCGCGGGGGGACCGCTGAAGCTTTCTTT.

The CDR3 bases are TGCAGTGCCCGAAGGGGCGGCGGGAGGTCCTACAATGAGCAGTTCTTC. The encoded protein is CSARRGGGRSYNEQFF. The chain couples TRBV20-1 to TRBJ2-1; 8 bases agree with TRBD2. The CDR3 totals 16 residues. V lost 6 bases, J lost 1 base, and 11 bases stayed unmatched. Germline values: CDR1 DFQATT, CDR2 SNEGSKA (reference sequence).

In nucleotides, the CDR3 is TGTGCCAGCAGACTAGGCACTAGCGGGAGGAGCCATGAGCAGTTCTTC. It codes for CASRLGTSGRSHEQFF. The chain employs TRBV11-2 and TRBJ2-1, with 12 nucleotides matching TRBD2. There are 16 residues in the CDR3. Germline CDR1 SGHAT, CDR2 FQNNGV. V lost 6 bases and J lost 8; bases outside the gene matches: 11.

This clonotype occurred many times. This rearrangement joins TRBV3-1 to TRBJ2-3, with unresolved D. The CDR3 length is 14 residues. Germline-derived CDR1 and CDR2 are LGHDT and YNNKEL (reference sequence). Trimming removed 1 base from V and 4 bases from J, with 9 bases in between. The CDR3 DNA follows: TGTGCCAGCAGCCAAGGTACTACGGCAGATACGCAGTATTTT. Residues: CASSQGTTADTQYF.

This rearrangement joins TRBV18 to TRBJ2-3; TRBD2 might be the D (6 bases). Trimming shortened V by 2 bases and J by 4 bases, and 16 bases separated the two germline ends. CDR1 and CDR2 from the germline V gene are KGHSH and LQKENI. This CDR3 has 16 residues. CDR3 DNA sequence: TGTGCCAGCTCACCAAGGAGGGCTATGTTCTCAGATACGCAGTATTTT. It yields the protein CASSPRRAMFSDTQYF.

The chain couples TRBV20-1 to TRBJ2-6, with no clear D. The CDR3 sequence is 15 residues long. Germline values: CDR1 DFQATT, CDR2 SNEGSKA (reference sequence). With 6 bases removed from V and 0 bases from J, the gap between germline ends came to 12 bases. CDR3 bases: TGCAGTGCCCCCCTCGACTCCTCTGGGGCCAACGTCCTGACTTTC. The encoded protein is CSAPLDSSGANVLTF.

The chain carries TRBV28 and TRBJ2-3, with 8 bases identical to TRBD2. V lost 10 bases, J lost 5 bases, and 17 bases stayed unmatched. The germline CDR1 and CDR2 sequences are MDHEN and SYDVKM. The CDR3 sequence is 16 residues long. The CDR3 DNA reads as TGTGCCACCACAGTGAGTTTTCGGGGGGGCAGAGATACGCAGTATTTT. Its translation: CATTVSFRGGRDTQYF.

This clonotype was recorded a few times. The chain employs TRBV4-2 and TRBJ2-1; no firm D call. The V gene lost 0 bases and the J gene lost 8 bases, with 5 bases spanning the gap. The CDR3 length is 12 residues. Looked up from germline, CDR1 is LGHNA and CDR2 is YNFKEQ. The CDR3, as DNA: TGTGCCAGCAGCCAAGAGTGGGATGAGCAGTTCTTC. The encoded protein is CASSQEWDEQFF.

The chain employs TRBV20-1 and TRBJ2-3; 11 bases are shared with TRBD2. CDR1 is DFQATT, CDR2 SNEGSKA, per germline (reference sequence). Germline trimming cut 6 bases from V and 4 bases from J; bases unmatched to any gene: 9. This CDR3 has 15 amino acids. CDR3 sequence (DNA): TGCAGTGCACTTATAGCGGGAGGGCCGGCAGATACGCAGTATTTT. It codes for CSALIAGGPADTQYF.

This clonotype was recorded at least ten times. The chain links TRBV7-2 to TRBJ2-5; maybe TRBD1 (6 bases). The CDR3 loop spans 13 amino acids. With 5 bases removed from V and 5 bases from J, the gap between germline ends came to 12 bases. CDR1 is SGHTA, CDR2 FQGNSA, per germline. The CDR3 sequence is CASSDHQGETQYF. The CDR3, as DNA: TGTGCCAGCAGCGACCACCAGGGGGAGACCCAGTACTTC.

This clonotype was seen a handful of times. The chain links TRBV20-1 to TRBJ2-3, with 11 bases that match TRBD1. V dropped 3 bases and J dropped 5; count of bases not matched to a gene: 7. This CDR3 has 15 residues. Germline-derived CDR1 and CDR2 are DFQATT and SNEGSKA (reference sequence). CDR3 bases: TGCAGTGCTAGTGCGGACAGGGGGCAGGGAGATACGCAGTATTTT. Encoded protein: CSASADRGQGDTQYF.